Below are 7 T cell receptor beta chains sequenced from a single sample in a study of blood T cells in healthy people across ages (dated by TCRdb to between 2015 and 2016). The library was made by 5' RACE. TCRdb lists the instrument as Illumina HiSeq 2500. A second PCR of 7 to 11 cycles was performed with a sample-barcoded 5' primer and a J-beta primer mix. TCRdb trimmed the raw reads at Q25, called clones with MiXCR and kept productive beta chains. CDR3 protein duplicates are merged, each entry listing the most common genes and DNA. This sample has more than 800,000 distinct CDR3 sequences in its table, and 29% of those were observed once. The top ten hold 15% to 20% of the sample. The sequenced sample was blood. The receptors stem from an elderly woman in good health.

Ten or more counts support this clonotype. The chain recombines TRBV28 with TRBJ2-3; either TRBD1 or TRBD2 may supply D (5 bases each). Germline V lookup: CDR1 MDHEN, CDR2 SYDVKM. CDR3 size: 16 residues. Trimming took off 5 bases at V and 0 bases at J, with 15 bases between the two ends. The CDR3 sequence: CASSPNSWGSTDTQYF. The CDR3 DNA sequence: TGTGCCAGCAGTCCAAATTCGTGGGGGAGCACAGATACGCAGTATTTT. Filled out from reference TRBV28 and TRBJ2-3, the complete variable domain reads DVKVTQSSRYLVKRTGEKVFLECVQDMDHENMFWYRQDPGLGLRLIYFSYDVKMKEKGDIPEGYSVSREKKERFSLILESASTNQTSMYLCASSPNSWGSTDTQYFGPGTRLTVL.

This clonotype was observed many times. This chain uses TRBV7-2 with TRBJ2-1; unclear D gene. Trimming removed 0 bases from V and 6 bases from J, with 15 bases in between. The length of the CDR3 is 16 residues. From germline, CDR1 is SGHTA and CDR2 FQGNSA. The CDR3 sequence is CASSLAQTLSSNEQFF. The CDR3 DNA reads TGTGCCAGCAGCTTAGCTCAGACCCTCTCTAGCAATGAGCAGTTCTTC.

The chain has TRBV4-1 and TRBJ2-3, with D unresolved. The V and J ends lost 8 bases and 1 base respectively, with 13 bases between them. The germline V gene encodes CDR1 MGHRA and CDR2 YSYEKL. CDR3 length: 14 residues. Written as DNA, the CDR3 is TGCGCCAGCGGGTGGTCTACTGGCACAGATACGCAGTATTTT. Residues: CASGWSTGTDTQYF.

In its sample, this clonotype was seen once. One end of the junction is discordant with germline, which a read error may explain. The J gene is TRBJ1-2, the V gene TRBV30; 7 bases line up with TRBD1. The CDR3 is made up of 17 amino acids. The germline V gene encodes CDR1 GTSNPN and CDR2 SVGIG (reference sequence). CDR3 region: CAWSTTFKTGMYYGCTF. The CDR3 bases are TGTGCCTGGAGTACTACCTTTAAGACAGGGATGTACTATGGCTGCACCTTC.

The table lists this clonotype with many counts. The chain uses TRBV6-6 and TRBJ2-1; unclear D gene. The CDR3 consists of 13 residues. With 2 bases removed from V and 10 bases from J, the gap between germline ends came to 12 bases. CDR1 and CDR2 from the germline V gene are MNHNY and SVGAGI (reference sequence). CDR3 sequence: CASSYVPVGEQFF. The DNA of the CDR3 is TGTGCCAGCAGTTACGTCCCTGTCGGGGAGCAGTTCTTC.

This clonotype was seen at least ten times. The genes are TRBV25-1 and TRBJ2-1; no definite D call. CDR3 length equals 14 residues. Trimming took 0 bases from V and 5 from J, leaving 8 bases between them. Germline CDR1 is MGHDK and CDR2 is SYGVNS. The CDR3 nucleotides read TGTGCCAGCAGTGAATACAGGTTAGACAATGAGCAGTTCTTC. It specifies CASSEYRLDNEQFF. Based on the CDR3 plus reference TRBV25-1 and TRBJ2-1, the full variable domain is EADIYQTPRYLVIGTGKKITLECSQTMGHDKMYWYQQDPGMELHLIHYSYGVNSTEKGDLSSESTVSRIRTEHFPLTLESARPSHTSQYLCASSEYRLDNEQFFGPGTRLTVL.

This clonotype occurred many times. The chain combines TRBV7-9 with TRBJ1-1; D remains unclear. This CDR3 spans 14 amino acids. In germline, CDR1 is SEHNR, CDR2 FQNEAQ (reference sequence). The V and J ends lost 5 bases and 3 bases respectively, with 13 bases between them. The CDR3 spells CASSPDPPHTEAFF. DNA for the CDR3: TGTGCCAGCAGCCCCGACCCGCCGCACACTGAAGCTTTCTTT.